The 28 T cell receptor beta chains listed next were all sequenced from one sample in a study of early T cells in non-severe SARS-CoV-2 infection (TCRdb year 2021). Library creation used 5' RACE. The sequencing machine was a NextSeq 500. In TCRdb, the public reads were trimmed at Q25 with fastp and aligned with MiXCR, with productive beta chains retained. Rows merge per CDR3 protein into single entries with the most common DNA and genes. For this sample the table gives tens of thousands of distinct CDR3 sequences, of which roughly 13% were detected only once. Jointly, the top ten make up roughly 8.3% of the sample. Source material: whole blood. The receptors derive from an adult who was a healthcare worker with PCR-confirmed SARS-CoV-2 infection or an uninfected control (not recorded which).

CDR3 coding DNA: TGCAGTGCCTCCACACCGGGAACCGGGCTACTGTCTGAGCAGTTCTTC. This gives the protein CSASTPGTGLLSEQFF. The genes are TRBV20-1 and TRBJ2-1; D is perhaps TRBD2 (5 bases). Trimming took 6 bases from V and 9 from J, leaving 27 bases between them. From germline, CDR1 is DFQATT and CDR2 SNEGSKA (reference sequence). This CDR3 is built from 16 residues.

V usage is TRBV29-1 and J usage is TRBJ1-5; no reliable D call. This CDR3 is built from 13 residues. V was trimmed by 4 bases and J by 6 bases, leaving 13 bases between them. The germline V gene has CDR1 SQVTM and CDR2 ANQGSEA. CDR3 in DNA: TGCAGCGTTGCTTACGGGAGATCTCAGCCCCAGCATTTT. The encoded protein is CSVAYGRSQPQHF.

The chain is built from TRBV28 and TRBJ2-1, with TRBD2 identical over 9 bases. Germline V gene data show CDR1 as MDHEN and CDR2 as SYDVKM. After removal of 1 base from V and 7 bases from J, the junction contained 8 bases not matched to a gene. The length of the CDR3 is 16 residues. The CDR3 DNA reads TGTGCCAGCAGTTTATTTGCGGGAGGGCCGTTGAATGAGCAGTTCTTC. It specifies CASSLFAGGPLNEQFF.

Written as DNA, the CDR3 is TGCGCCAGCAGCCAAGGGATACCTTTTGGGGGCAAAAACATTCAGTACTTC. As protein: CASSQGIPFGGKNIQYF. V gene TRBV4-3 combines with J gene TRBJ2-4; D may match TRBD1 or TRBD2 (5 bases each). This CDR3 comprises 17 residues. From germline, CDR1 is LGHNA and CDR2 YSLEER. V was clipped by 1 base and J by 3 bases, with 16 bases between them.

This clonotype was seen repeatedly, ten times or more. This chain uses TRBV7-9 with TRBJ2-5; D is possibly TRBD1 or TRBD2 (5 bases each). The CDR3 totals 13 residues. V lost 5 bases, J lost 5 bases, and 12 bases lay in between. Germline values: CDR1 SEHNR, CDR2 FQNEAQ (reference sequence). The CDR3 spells CASSRDLRETQYF. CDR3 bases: TGTGCCAGCAGCCGGGACCTACGGGAGACCCAGTACTTC.

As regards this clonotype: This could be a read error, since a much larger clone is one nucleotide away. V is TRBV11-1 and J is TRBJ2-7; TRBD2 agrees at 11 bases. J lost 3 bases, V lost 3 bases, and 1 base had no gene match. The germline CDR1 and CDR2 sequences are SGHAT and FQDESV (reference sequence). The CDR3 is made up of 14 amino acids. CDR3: CASSLGLADYEQYF. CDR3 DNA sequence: TGTGCCAGCAGCTTGGGACTAGCGGACTACGAGCAGTACTTC.

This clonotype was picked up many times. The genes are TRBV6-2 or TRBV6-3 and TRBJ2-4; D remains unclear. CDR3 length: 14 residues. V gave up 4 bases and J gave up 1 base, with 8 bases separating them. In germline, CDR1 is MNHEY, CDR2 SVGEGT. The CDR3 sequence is CASSSHIAKNIQYF. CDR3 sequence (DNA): TGTGCCAGCAGTTCCCATATCGCCAAAAACATTCAGTACTTC.

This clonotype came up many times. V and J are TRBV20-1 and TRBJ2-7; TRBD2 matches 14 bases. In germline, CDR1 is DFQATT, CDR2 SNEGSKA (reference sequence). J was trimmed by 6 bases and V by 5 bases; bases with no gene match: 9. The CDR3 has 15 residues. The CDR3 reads CSASPGLAGVGEQYF. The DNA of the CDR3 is TGCAGTGCTTCACCGGGACTAGCGGGAGTAGGCGAGCAGTACTTC.

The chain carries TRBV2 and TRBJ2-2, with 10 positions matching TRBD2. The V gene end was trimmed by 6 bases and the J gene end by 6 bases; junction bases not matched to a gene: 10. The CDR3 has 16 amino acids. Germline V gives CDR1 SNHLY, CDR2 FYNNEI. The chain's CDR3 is CASRAPGLATAGELFF. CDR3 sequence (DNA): TGTGCCAGCAGGGCACCGGGACTAGCGACTGCCGGGGAGCTGTTTTTT.

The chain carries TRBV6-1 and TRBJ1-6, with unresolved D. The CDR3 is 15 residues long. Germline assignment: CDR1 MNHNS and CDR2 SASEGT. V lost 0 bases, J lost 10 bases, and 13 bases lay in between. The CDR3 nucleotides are TGTGCCAGCAGTGAAGCAGGCACGGGTTCCTCACCCCTCCACTTT. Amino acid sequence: CASSEAGTGSSPLHF.

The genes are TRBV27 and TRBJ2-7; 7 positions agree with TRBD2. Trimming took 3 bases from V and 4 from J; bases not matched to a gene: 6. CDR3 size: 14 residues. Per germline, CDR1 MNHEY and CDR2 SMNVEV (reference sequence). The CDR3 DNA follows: TGTGCCAGCAGTTTGTCGGGGGACTATTACGAGCAGTACTTC. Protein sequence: CASSLSGDYYEQYF.

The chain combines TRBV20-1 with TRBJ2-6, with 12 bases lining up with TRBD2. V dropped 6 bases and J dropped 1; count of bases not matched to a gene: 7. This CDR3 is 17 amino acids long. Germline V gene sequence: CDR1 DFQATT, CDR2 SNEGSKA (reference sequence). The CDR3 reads CSAPRLAGGSGANVLTF. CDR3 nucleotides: TGCAGTGCACCCCGCCTAGCGGGAGGGTCTGGGGCCAACGTCCTGACTTTC.

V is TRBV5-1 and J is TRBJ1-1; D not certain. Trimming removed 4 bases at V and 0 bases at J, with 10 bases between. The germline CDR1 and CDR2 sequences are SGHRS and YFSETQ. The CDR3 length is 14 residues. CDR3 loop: CASSVATLNTEAFF. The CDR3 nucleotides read TGCGCCAGCAGCGTGGCGACCTTGAACACTGAAGCTTTCTTT.

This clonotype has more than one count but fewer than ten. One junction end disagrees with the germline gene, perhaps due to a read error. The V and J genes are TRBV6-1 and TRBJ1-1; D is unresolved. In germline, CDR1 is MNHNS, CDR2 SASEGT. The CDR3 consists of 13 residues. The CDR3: CAGRRAMNTEAFF. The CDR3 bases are TGTGCCGGCAGGAGGGCCATGAACACTGAAGCTTTCTTT.

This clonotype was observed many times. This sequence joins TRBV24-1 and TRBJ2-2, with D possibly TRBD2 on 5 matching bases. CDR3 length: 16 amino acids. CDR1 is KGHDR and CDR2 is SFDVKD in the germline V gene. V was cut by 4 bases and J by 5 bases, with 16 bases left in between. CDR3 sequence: CATSDYERRGTGELFF. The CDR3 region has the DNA TGTGCCACCAGTGACTACGAACGACGCGGGACCGGGGAGCTGTTTTTT.

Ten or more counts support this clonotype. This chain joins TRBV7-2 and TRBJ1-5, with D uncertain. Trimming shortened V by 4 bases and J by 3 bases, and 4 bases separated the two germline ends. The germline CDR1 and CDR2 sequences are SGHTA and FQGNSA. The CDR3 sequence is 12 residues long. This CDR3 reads CASSSNNQPQHF. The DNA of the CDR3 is TGTGCCAGCAGCTCTAACAATCAGCCCCAGCATTTT. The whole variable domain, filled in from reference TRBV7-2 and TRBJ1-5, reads GAGVSQSPSNKVTEKGKDVELRCDPISGHTALYWYRQSLGQGLEFLIYFQGNSAPDKSGLPSDRFSAERTGGSVSTLTIQRTQQEDSAVYLCASSSNNQPQHFGDGTRLSIL.

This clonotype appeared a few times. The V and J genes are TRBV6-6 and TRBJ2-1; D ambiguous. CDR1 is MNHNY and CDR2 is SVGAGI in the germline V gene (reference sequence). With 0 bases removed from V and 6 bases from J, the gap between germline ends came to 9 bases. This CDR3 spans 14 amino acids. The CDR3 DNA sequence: TGTGCCAGCAGTTACTCCAAAGTCGGCAATGAGCAGTTCTTC. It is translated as CASSYSKVGNEQFF.

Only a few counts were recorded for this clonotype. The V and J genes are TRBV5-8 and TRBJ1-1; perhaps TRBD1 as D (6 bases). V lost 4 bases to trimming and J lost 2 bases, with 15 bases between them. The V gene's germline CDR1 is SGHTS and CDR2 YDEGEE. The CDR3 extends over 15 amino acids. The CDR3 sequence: CASSPRGRENTEAFF. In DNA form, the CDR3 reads TGTGCCAGCAGCCCGCGGGGGCGCGAAAACACTGAAGCTTTCTTT.

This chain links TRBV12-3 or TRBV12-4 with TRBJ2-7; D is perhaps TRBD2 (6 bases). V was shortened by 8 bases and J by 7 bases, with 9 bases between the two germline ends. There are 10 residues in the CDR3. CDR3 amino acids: CASAGGEQYF. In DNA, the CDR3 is TGTGCCAGCGCTGGAGGGGAGCAGTACTTC.

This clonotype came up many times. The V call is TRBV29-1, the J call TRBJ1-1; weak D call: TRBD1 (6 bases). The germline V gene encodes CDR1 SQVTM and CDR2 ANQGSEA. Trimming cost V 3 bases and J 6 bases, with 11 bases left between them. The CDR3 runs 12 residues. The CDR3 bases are TGCAGCGTTGATTGGGGGGGCTCTGAAGCTTTCTTT. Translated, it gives CSVDWGGSEAFF.

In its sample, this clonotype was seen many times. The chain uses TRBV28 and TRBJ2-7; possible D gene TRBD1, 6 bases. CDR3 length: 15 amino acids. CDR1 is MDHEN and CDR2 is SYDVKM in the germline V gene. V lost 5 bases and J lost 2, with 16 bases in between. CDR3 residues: CASSLTGRFPYEQYF. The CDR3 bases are TGTGCCAGCAGTCTCACAGGGCGTTTCCCCTACGAGCAGTACTTC.

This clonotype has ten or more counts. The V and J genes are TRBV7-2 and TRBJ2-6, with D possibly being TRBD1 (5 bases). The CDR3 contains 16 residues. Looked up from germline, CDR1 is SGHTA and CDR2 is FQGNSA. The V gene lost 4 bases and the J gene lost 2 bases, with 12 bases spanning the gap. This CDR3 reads CASSSSPGTGANVLTF. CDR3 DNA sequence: TGTGCCAGCAGCTCAAGCCCAGGGACTGGGGCCAACGTCCTGACTTTC.

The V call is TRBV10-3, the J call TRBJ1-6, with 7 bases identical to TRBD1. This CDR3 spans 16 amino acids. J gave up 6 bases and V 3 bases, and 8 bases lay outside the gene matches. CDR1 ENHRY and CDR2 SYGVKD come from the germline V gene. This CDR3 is CAISESPGQLNSPLHF. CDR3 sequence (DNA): TGTGCCATCAGTGAATCCCCGGGACAGCTTAATTCACCCCTCCACTTT.

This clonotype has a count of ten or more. The CDR3 sequence is CASSTGQGGENTIYF. In DNA form, the CDR3 reads TGTGCCAGCAGCACCGGACAGGGAGGTGAAAACACCATATATTTT. The rearrangement links TRBV7-8 to TRBJ1-3, with 8 bases that match TRBD1. The CDR3 runs 15 residues. V trimming: 5 bases; J trimming: 6 bases; junction bases outside the gene matches: 9. The V gene's germline CDR1 is SGHVS and CDR2 FQNEAQ.

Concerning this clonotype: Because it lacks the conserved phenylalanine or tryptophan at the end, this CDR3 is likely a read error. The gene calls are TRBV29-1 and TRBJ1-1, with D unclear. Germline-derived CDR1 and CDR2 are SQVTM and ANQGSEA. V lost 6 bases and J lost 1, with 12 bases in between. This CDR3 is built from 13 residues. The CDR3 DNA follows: TGCAGCGTGCAGGAGACTCCGAACACTGAAGCTTTCTTA. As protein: CSVQETPNTEAFL.

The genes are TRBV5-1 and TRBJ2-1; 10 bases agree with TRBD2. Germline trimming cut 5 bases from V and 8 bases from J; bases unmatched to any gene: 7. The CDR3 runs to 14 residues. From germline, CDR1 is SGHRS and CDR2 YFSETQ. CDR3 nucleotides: TGCGCCAGCAGGAAGCGGGAGGGCGGTCATGAGCAGTTCTTC. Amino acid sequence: CASRKREGGHEQFF. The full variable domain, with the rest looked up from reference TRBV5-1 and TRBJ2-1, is KAGVTQTPRYLIKTRGQQVTLSCSPISGHRSVSWYQQTPGQGLQFLFEYFSETQRNKGNFPGRFSGRQFSNSRSEMNVSTLELGDSALYLCASRKREGGHEQFFGPGTRLTVL.

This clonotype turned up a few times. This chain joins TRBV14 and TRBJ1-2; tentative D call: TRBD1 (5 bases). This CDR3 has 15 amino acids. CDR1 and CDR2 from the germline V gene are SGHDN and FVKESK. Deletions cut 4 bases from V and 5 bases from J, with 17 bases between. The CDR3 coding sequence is TGTGCCAGCAGCCCACCAGGGTCCCTTTGGTATGGCTACACCTTC. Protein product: CASSPPGSLWYGYTF.

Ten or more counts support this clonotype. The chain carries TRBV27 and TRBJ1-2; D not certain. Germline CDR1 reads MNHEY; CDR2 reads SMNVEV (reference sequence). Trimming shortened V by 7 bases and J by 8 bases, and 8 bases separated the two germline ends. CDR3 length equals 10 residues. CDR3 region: CASIEGGYTF. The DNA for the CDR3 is TGTGCCAGCATAGAGGGAGGCTACACCTTC.